These 25 T cell receptor beta chains were sequenced from one sample in a study of T-cell memory formation after mild COVID-19. From the 5' RACE reads, TCRdb called clonotypes with MiXCR, one entry per CDR3 protein. The top ten clones hold 22% of a sample with about 290,000 distinct CDR3 sequences, less than 20% of them seen once. Sequenced: PBMCs or a T cell subset sorted from them (not recorded which). All receptors derive from a man between 18 and 29 years old who had mild COVID-19 (a few samples of this study predate the infection). Cell type and time point are not known.

The chain links TRBV4-2 to TRBJ2-5; 13 bases map to TRBD2. Germline V gives CDR1 LGHNA, CDR2 YNFKEQ. This CDR3 has 18 residues. Trimming cost V 0 bases and J 0 bases; bases outside gene matches: 4. The CDR3 DNA reads as TGTGCCAGCAGCCAAGAGGAGACTAGCGGGGGGTACCAAGAGACCCAGTACTTC. Amino acids: CASSQEETSGGYQETQYF.

This clonotype was picked up a small number of times. J is TRBJ1-6 and V is TRBV10-3; TRBD1 matches at 7 bases. V was clipped by 5 bases and J by 1 base; unmatched bases: 5. The CDR3 is 16 amino acids. Looked up from germline, CDR1 is ENHRY and CDR2 is SYGVKD. CDR3 amino acids: CAISSTGASYNSPLHF. CDR3 in DNA: TGTGCCATCAGTTCAACAGGGGCGTCCTATAATTCACCCCTCCACTTT.

V and J are TRBV5-1 and TRBJ2-3; D unclear. V lost 2 bases and J 1 base, leaving 5 bases between the germline ends. The CDR3 totals 13 residues. The germline gives CDR1 SGHRS, CDR2 YFSETQ. CDR3 region: CASSFLGTDTQYF. As DNA, the CDR3 is TGCGCCAGCAGCTTCCTGGGCACAGATACGCAGTATTTT.

The chain joins TRBV20-1 to TRBJ1-1; TRBD1 matches at 8 bases. Germline CDR1 reads DFQATT; CDR2 reads SNEGSKA (reference sequence). The CDR3 is 13 amino acids. J was trimmed by 7 bases and V by 6 bases; bases with no gene match: 10. CDR3 in amino acids: CSATTGAVFEAFF. CDR3 DNA: TGCAGTGCGACGACAGGGGCGGTGTTTGAAGCTTTCTTT.

J is TRBJ1-1 and V is TRBV4-3; D ambiguous. The V and J ends lost 2 bases and 0 bases respectively, with 4 bases between them. CDR3 size: 13 residues. Looked up from germline, CDR1 is LGHNA and CDR2 is YSLEER. CDR3 bases: TGCGCCAGCAGCCAATTTTTGAACACTGAAGCTTTCTTT. It encodes CASSQFLNTEAFF.

The chain carries TRBV7-2 and TRBJ2-1; D may correspond to TRBD1 or TRBD2 (5 bases each). Germline CDR1 and CDR2: SGHTA and FQGNSA. This CDR3 spans 15 amino acids. V lost 1 base and J 8 bases, leaving 15 bases between the germline ends. The CDR3 nucleotides read TGTGCCAGCAGCTTAGTTGGTGTGGGGACCTATGAGCAGTTCTTC. It codes for CASSLVGVGTYEQFF.

The gene calls are TRBV10-3 and TRBJ2-7, with TRBD1 identical over 7 bases. Germline CDR1 and CDR2: ENHRY and SYGVKD. CDR3 length: 14 amino acids. Unmatched junction bases numbered 5, after V lost 4 bases and J lost 2 bases. The CDR3 region is CAISADREPYEQYV. In DNA, the CDR3 is TGTGCCATCAGTGCCGACAGGGAACCCTACGAGCAGTACGTC.

This clonotype has a handful of counts. The J gene is TRBJ2-3, the V gene TRBV7-9; TRBD1 is a possible D gene (6 bases). V dropped 5 bases and J dropped 4 bases, with 19 bases sitting between them. Germline V gives CDR1 SEHNR, CDR2 FQNEAQ (reference sequence). The CDR3 is 16 residues long. CDR3 coding DNA: TGTGCCAGCAGCACCTTGGACAGAAACTTTCCAGATACGCAGTATTTT. Translated, it gives CASSTLDRNFPDTQYF.

Only a few counts were recorded for this clonotype. The V call is TRBV18, the J call TRBJ2-7, with 7 bases lining up with TRBD1. Germline-derived CDR1 and CDR2 are KGHSH and LQKENI. Germline trimming cut 4 bases from V and 6 bases from J; bases unmatched to any gene: 6. This CDR3 comprises 13 residues. Written as DNA, the CDR3 is TGTGCCAGCTCACGACTCTCAGGGGGCGAGCAGTACTTC. It specifies CASSRLSGGEQYF. Full variable domain (outside the CDR3, taken from reference TRBV18 and TRBJ2-7): NAGVMQNPRHLVRRRGQEARLRCSPMKGHSHVYWYRQLPEEGLKFMVYLQKENIIDESGMPKERFSAEFPKEGPSILRIQQVVRGDSAAYFCASSRLSGGEQYFGPGTRLTVT.

This clonotype was counted between two and nine times. The DNA for the CDR3 is TGTGCCATCAGTGACAGTTATAATTCACCCCTCCACTTT. The encoded protein is CAISDSYNSPLHF. V is TRBV10-3 and J is TRBJ1-6; D gene ambiguous. The V gene lost 3 bases and the J gene lost 4 bases, with 4 bases spanning the gap. The CDR3 is 13 residues long. The V gene's germline CDR1 is ENHRY and CDR2 SYGVKD.

The CDR3 DNA is TGTGCCAGCAGCCAAGGGGCAAGTGGGGTCAACTATGGCTACACCTTC. It codes for CASSQGASGVNYGYTF. The genes are TRBV4-2 and TRBJ1-2; D not resolved. Germline CDR1 and CDR2: LGHNA and YNFKEQ. The CDR3 is 16 amino acids. Trimming stripped 1 base from V and 2 bases from J, with 14 bases between.

V usage is TRBV7-6 and J usage is TRBJ2-1; D gene ambiguous. This CDR3 comprises 15 residues. From germline, CDR1 is SGHVS and CDR2 FNYEAQ. Between the trimmed V and J ends, which lost 7 bases and 12 bases, there was a span of 25 bases. CDR3 bases: TGTGCCAGCACCGTCTCCCCGGAAGCATTTGAAGTGCAGTTCTTC. It yields the protein CASTVSPEAFEVQFF.

J is TRBJ1-2 and V is TRBV7-2; D not resolved. Trimming stripped 0 bases from V and 5 bases from J, with 10 bases between. The germline V gene has CDR1 SGHTA and CDR2 FQGNSA. The CDR3 is 14 residues long. The CDR3 region is CASSLARRGYGYTF. The CDR3 DNA reads as TGTGCCAGCAGCTTAGCGCGTCGCGGTTATGGCTACACCTTC. Variable domain in full (rest from reference TRBV7-2 and TRBJ1-2): GAGVSQSPSNKVTEKGKDVELRCDPISGHTALYWYRQSLGQGLEFLIYFQGNSAPDKSGLPSDRFSAERTGGSVSTLTIQRTQQEDSAVYLCASSLARRGYGYTFGSGTRLTVV.

The chain employs TRBV24-1 and TRBJ2-1, with D tentatively TRBD1 or TRBD2 (5 bases each). Germline CDR1 is KGHDR and CDR2 is SFDVKD. The V gene lost 10 bases and the J gene lost 9 bases, with 12 bases spanning the gap. This CDR3 region has 11 residues. CDR3 bases: TGTGCCACGAACGGTGGGGGTGAGCAGTTCTTC. It yields the protein CATNGGGEQFF.

This clonotype was seen a handful of times. The chain links TRBV28 to TRBJ2-5; 9 bases are a match to TRBD2. The CDR3 is 14 residues long. The germline V gene has CDR1 MDHEN and CDR2 SYDVKM. V gave up 6 bases and J gave up 3 bases; unmatched junction bases: 5. CDR3 bases: TGTGCCAGCAGGGTAGCGGGGGATGAAGAGACCCAGTACTTC. This translates into CASRVAGDEETQYF.

The table lists this clonotype with a few counts. The CDR3 loop is CASSLRQGQGGRNEQFF. The DNA of the CDR3 is TGCGCCAGCAGCCTACGACAGGGTCAGGGAGGAAGAAATGAGCAGTTCTTC. This chain uses TRBV5-1 with TRBJ2-1; D is perhaps TRBD1 (7 bases). V was clipped by 4 bases and J by 7 bases, with 24 bases between them. CDR1 and CDR2 (germline): SGHRS, YFSETQ. The CDR3 extends over 17 amino acids. The entire variable domain, with the rest obtained from reference TRBV5-1 and TRBJ2-1, is as follows: KAGVTQTPRYLIKTRGQQVTLSCSPISGHRSVSWYQQTPGQGLQFLFEYFSETQRNKGNFPGRFSGRQFSNSRSEMNVSTLELGDSALYLCASSLRQGQGGRNEQFFGPGTRLTVL.

In this sample, this clonotype turned up many times. V is TRBV5-1 and J is TRBJ2-3; D possibly matches TRBD1 or TRBD2 (5 bases each). Trimming shortened V by 6 bases and J by 1 base, and 12 bases separated the two germline ends. The CDR3 has 14 amino acids. The V gene's germline CDR1 is SGHRS and CDR2 YFSETQ. CDR3 bases: TGCGCCAGCACTTCGGGACCCGGCACAGATACGCAGTATTTT. Protein product: CASTSGPGTDTQYF.

This clonotype was seen more than once but under ten times. This chain connects TRBV13 to TRBJ2-7; 7 positions match TRBD1. The CDR3 extends over 15 amino acids. V shed 2 bases and J 7 bases; nucleotides not matched to a gene: 11. CDR1 is PRHDT and CDR2 is FYEKMQ in the germline V gene (reference sequence). The CDR3 region has the DNA TGTGCCAGCAGCTTATGGCGACAGGGAGTAGGGGAGCAGTACTTC. Its translation is CASSLWRQGVGEQYF.

The chain employs TRBV20-1 and TRBJ1-5; D remains unclear. The CDR3 extends over 13 amino acids. CDR1 and CDR2 (germline): DFQATT, SNEGSKA (reference sequence). CDR3 loop: CRARGRGNQPQHF. The CDR3 DNA follows: TGCAGGGCGAGAGGAAGGGGCAATCAGCCCCAGCATTTT.

The sample holds one count of this clonotype. CDR3 coding DNA: TGTGCCAGCAGCCTTCTGACTAGCGGGGGGGTTGGGAGCTCCTACAATGAGCAGTTCTTC. This translates into CASSLLTSGGVGSSYNEQFF. The chain is built from TRBV28 and TRBJ2-1; 14 nucleotides agree with TRBD2. V lost 6 bases and J lost 0; bases outside the gene matches: 13. This CDR3 has 20 amino acids. Germline values: CDR1 MDHEN, CDR2 SYDVKM. Together with reference TRBV28 and TRBJ2-1, the CDR3 gives the full variable domain: DVKVTQSSRYLVKRTGEKVFLECVQDMDHENMFWYRQDPGLGLRLIYFSYDVKMKEKGDIPEGYSVSREKKERFSLILESASTNQTSMYLCASSLLTSGGVGSSYNEQFFGPGTRLTVL.

This clonotype was counted a few times. The chain employs TRBV9 and TRBJ2-3, with 9 bases that match TRBD2. With V trimmed by 1 base and J by 5 bases, 8 bases remained unmatched. Per germline, CDR1 SGDLS and CDR2 YYNGEE. The CDR3 is made up of 16 amino acids. The CDR3 is CASSVRGGGAEDTQYF. Here the CDR3 DNA reads TGTGCCAGCAGCGTAAGAGGCGGGGGGGCCGAAGATACGCAGTATTTT.

This clonotype was counted between two and nine times. The chain joins TRBV5-1 to TRBJ1-6; D is unclear. Germline CDR1 and CDR2: SGHRS and YFSETQ. This CDR3 has 13 amino acids. Trimming left V 3 bases short and J 7 bases short, with 8 bases between. The CDR3 region has the DNA TGCGCCAGCAGCTATGACACGAATTCACCCCTCCACTTT. Protein: CASSYDTNSPLHF.

Of note for this clonotype: At one boundary the junction diverges from the germline segment, which might be a read error. The chain combines TRBV2 with TRBJ2-1; D is ambiguous. CDR1 is SNHLY and CDR2 is FYNNEI in the germline V gene. The CDR3 loop spans 14 amino acids. Here the CDR3 DNA reads TGTGCCAGCAGTCCCATCATCTCCCACAATGAGCAGTTCTTC. Protein: CASSPIISHNEQFF.

The rearrangement links TRBV4-1 to TRBJ2-1, with 7 bases identical to TRBD2. Germline CDR1 MGHRA, CDR2 YSYEKL. V lost 2 bases and J lost 6; bases outside the gene matches: 10. The CDR3 extends over 16 amino acids. In DNA form, the CDR3 reads TGCGCCAGCAGCCAAAGGGAGGGACTACTGATCAATGAGCAGTTCTTC. Amino acids: CASSQREGLLINEQFF.

In this sample, this clonotype turned up a few times. The J gene is TRBJ2-3, the V gene TRBV7-2; 9 positions agree with TRBD1. V shed 6 bases, J shed 6 bases, and the junction held 7 bases outside the gene matches. Germline CDR1 is SGHTA and CDR2 is FQGNSA. This CDR3 is 14 amino acids long. CDR3 sequence reads: CASSSGTGRDTQYF. CDR3 bases: TGTGCCAGCAGTTCAGGGACAGGGAGGGATACGCAGTATTTT.